The 26 T cell receptor beta chains below all came from one sample that was sequenced in a study of T cell repertoires in cytomegalovirus infection (dated by TCRdb to between 2019 and 2020). The treatment or condition label for this specimen denotes: in vitro stimulation with specific CMV peptide epitopes to enrich CMV-specific T cells. TCRdb records Illumina HiSeq 1500 as the sequencer. TCRdb's own reprocessing of the public reads used fastp at Q25 and MiXCR and kept productive beta chains. Each entry is one CDR3 protein sequence, shown with its most common DNA and genes. The sample contains hundreds of thousands of distinct CDR3 sequences, roughly a third of them found a single time. The top ten hold about 20% of the sample. No antigens are known for them. This specimen was cultured PBMCs, taken from culture after CMV antigen stimulation. The receptors originated from a human donor in good health (CMV status not recorded). Some clones in this sample may be carry-over from other donors' samples.

This clonotype appeared many times. CDR3 sequence reads: CAISATENTEAFF. The CDR3 nucleotides read TGTGCCATCAGTGCGACCGAGAACACTGAAGCTTTCTTT. The V call is TRBV10-3, the J call TRBJ1-1; D is unclear. The germline V gene encodes CDR1 ENHRY and CDR2 SYGVKD. V lost 4 bases and J 1 base, leaving 7 bases between the germline ends. This CDR3 spans 13 amino acids.

The chain carries TRBV20-1 and TRBJ2-3, with a tentative D call TRBD2 (7 bases). The CDR3 totals 14 residues. Germline CDR1 reads DFQATT; CDR2 reads SNEGSKA (reference sequence). V shed 4 bases and J shed 6 bases, with 17 bases lying between them. CDR3 sequence (DNA): TGCAGTGCTAATACCGGGGGGCGCATGGATACGCAGTATTTT. It translates to CSANTGGRMDTQYF.

There are many counts of this clonotype. J is TRBJ1-1 and V is TRBV7-2; 8 bases align to TRBD1. The J segment lost 2 bases and the V segment lost 5 bases, leaving 16 bases of the junction unmatched. Germline loops: CDR1 SGHTA, CDR2 FQGNSA. The CDR3 runs to 18 residues. The CDR3 DNA sequence: TGTGCCAGCAGCGAATCGGGACAGGTAGTTGCCTCCAACACTGAAGCTTTCTTT. Amino acid sequence: CASSESGQVVASNTEAFF. The variable domain in full, with the rest retrieved from reference TRBV7-2 and TRBJ1-1, is GAGVSQSPSNKVTEKGKDVELRCDPISGHTALYWYRQSLGQGLEFLIYFQGNSAPDKSGLPSDRFSAERTGGSVSTLTIQRTQQEDSAVYLCASSESGQVVASNTEAFFGQGTRLTVV.

This clonotype showed up just a few times. V and J are TRBV6-1 and TRBJ1-4; no firm D call. CDR1 is MNHNS and CDR2 is SASEGT in the germline V gene. CDR3 length: 15 residues. Trimming took off 6 bases at V and 6 bases at J, with 17 bases between the two ends. The CDR3 region has the DNA TGTGCCAGCAGCCGCTACTCCGGGCGGGATGAAAAACTGTTTTTT. Translating gives CASSRYSGRDEKLFF.

This sequence joins TRBV19 and TRBJ1-6; possibly TRBD1 for D (6 bases). Germline-derived CDR1 and CDR2 are LNHDA and SQIVND (reference sequence). The CDR3 totals 15 residues. Trimming left V 3 bases short and J 7 bases short, with 13 bases between. The CDR3 nucleotides read TGTGCCAGTAGTATCTCAGGGGTTTGGAATTCACCCCTCCACTTT. Its translation is CASSISGVWNSPLHF.

The CDR3 protein is CAISEFDRGAYGYTF. The CDR3 DNA reads as TGTGCCATCAGTGAGTTTGACAGGGGCGCCTATGGCTACACCTTC. The J gene is TRBJ1-2, the V gene TRBV10-3, with 8 bases that match TRBD1. Germline V gene data show CDR1 as ENHRY and CDR2 as SYGVKD. This CDR3 region has 15 residues. The ends lost 1 base at V and 4 bases at J; junction bases unmatched: 5.

CDR3 region: CASSPGQGTNQPQHF. In nucleotides, the CDR3 is TGTGCCAGCTCGCCGGGACAGGGAACCAATCAGCCCCAGCATTTT. V is TRBV18 and J is TRBJ1-5; TRBD1 agrees at 9 bases. This CDR3 contains 15 residues. V lost 6 bases, J lost 3 bases, and 6 bases stayed unmatched. Germline CDR1 is KGHSH and CDR2 is LQKENI.

The V gene is TRBV20-1, the J gene TRBJ2-1; 8 bases fit TRBD1. Germline trimming cut 0 bases from V and 5 bases from J; bases unmatched to any gene: 6. CDR3 size: 15 residues. The germline gives CDR1 DFQATT, CDR2 SNEGSKA (reference sequence). CDR3 coding DNA: TGCAGTGCTAGAGAAATCAACAGGGGGAACAATGAGCAGTTCTTC. Translation: CSAREINRGNNEQFF.

The table lists this clonotype with a few counts. The chain joins TRBV12-5 to TRBJ2-1; tentatively, D is TRBD1 (7 bases). V lost 7 bases and J lost 10, with 11 bases in between. There are 11 residues in the CDR3. Germline V gives CDR1 LGHNT, CDR2 FRNRAP. The CDR3 here is CASASGGEQFF. CDR3 DNA sequence: TGTGCTAGTGCCTCAGGGGGGGAGCAGTTCTTC.

This clonotype turned up a few times. This chain links TRBV11-3 with TRBJ2-5, with 8 bases aligning to TRBD2. With V trimmed by 5 bases and J by 2 bases, 7 bases remained unmatched. The CDR3 has 15 residues. Germline CDR1 and CDR2: SGHNT and YENEEA. CDR3: CASSATSGPQETQYF. CDR3 nucleotides: TGTGCCAGCAGCGCCACTAGCGGCCCACAAGAGACCCAGTACTTC.

Ten or more counts support this clonotype. The chain joins TRBV7-2 to TRBJ2-3; weak D call: TRBD2 (5 bases). The germline gives CDR1 SGHTA, CDR2 FQGNSA. CDR3 length: 14 amino acids. V shed 1 base and J shed 4 bases, with 9 bases lying between them. The CDR3, as DNA: TGTGCCAGCAGCTTAGGTTTGGGAGCAGATACGCAGTATTTT. This gives the protein CASSLGLGADTQYF.

The chain is built from TRBV15 and TRBJ2-5; 8 nucleotides match TRBD2. CDR3 length equals 15 residues. Germline V gives CDR1 LNHNV, CDR2 YYDKDF (reference sequence). With 3 bases clipped from V and 2 bases from J, the junction kept 5 bases outside the gene matches. The CDR3 region has the DNA TGTGCCACCAGCAGGAAGACTAGCGAGCAAGAGACCCAGTACTTC. Translation: CATSRKTSEQETQYF.

The chain uses TRBV18 and TRBJ1-1; tentatively, D is TRBD1 (5 bases). Germline CDR1 is KGHSH and CDR2 is LQKENI. The CDR3 has 16 residues. V shed 3 bases and J shed 1 base, with 15 bases lying between them. Here the CDR3 reads CASSPYGGGGNTEAFF. CDR3 DNA: TGTGCCAGCTCACCGTACGGGGGAGGAGGGAACACTGAAGCTTTCTTT.

The chain links TRBV19 to TRBJ2-3, with 11 positions matching TRBD2. The germline V gene encodes CDR1 LNHDA and CDR2 SQIVND (reference sequence). Germline trimming cut 6 bases from V and 5 bases from J; bases unmatched to any gene: 10. This CDR3 is 16 amino acids long. This CDR3 reads CASSPIAGGQEDTQYF. In nucleotides, the CDR3 is TGTGCCAGTAGCCCTATAGCGGGGGGGCAAGAAGATACGCAGTATTTT.

The genes are TRBV27 and TRBJ2-7; tentative D call: TRBD1 (5 bases). Trimming shortened V by 0 bases and J by 2 bases, and 20 bases separated the two germline ends. This CDR3 comprises 18 residues. Looked up from germline, CDR1 is MNHEY and CDR2 is SMNVEV (reference sequence). CDR3 coding DNA: TGTGCCAGCAGTTTATCGGGTCAGGGAAAGACCCCTACCTACGAGCAGTACTTC. Translated, it gives CASSLSGQGKTPTYEQYF.

This clonotype has a handful of counts. The CDR3, as DNA: TGTGCCAGCAGCTTAGCGGGGAAGCGGGAGTTCGCAGATACGCAGTATTTT. Translated, it gives CASSLAGKREFADTQYF. The chain carries TRBV7-9 and TRBJ2-3; 8 positions agree with TRBD2. In germline, CDR1 is SEHNR, CDR2 FQNEAQ (reference sequence). There are 17 residues in the CDR3. Trimming cost V 0 bases and J 4 bases; bases outside gene matches: 9.

CDR3 sequence (DNA): TGTGCCAGTAGTATACCCCCGCCGGGCGAAAAACTGTTTTTT. Translation: CASSIPPPGEKLFF. The chain joins TRBV19 to TRBJ1-4; no firm D call. Germline CDR1 LNHDA, CDR2 SQIVND (reference sequence). This CDR3 spans 14 amino acids. Between the trimmed V and J ends, which lost 2 bases and 8 bases, there was a span of 12 bases.

The chain combines TRBV28 with TRBJ1-6, with no clear D. The CDR3 length is 11 residues. Looked up from germline, CDR1 is MDHEN and CDR2 is SYDVKM. The V end lost 7 bases, the J end lost 3 bases, and 1 base lay between the germline ends. CDR3 protein: CASNYNSPLHF. The DNA of the CDR3 is TGTGCCAGCAACTATAATTCACCCCTCCACTTT.

V and J are TRBV6-1 and TRBJ2-1; 11 positions match TRBD2. CDR3 length: 15 amino acids. Germline values: CDR1 MNHNS, CDR2 SASEGT. Germline trimming cut 7 bases from V and 0 bases from J; bases unmatched to any gene: 2. CDR3 in amino acids: CASTTSGSSYNEQFF. In DNA form, the CDR3 reads TGTGCCAGCACCACTAGCGGGAGCTCCTACAATGAGCAGTTCTTC.

This clonotype came up once. V usage is TRBV12-3 or TRBV12-4 and J usage is TRBJ1-6; TRBD1 might be the D (5 bases). V was cut by 5 bases and J by 10 bases, with 18 bases left in between. This CDR3 is built from 15 residues. The CDR3 reads CASSLGTARGSPLHF. In DNA form, the CDR3 reads TGTGCCAGCAGTCTTGGGACCGCCCGCGGGTCACCCCTCCACTTT.

The chain joins TRBV6-1 to TRBJ1-5, with 8 bases lining up with TRBD1. J lost 7 bases, V lost 2 bases, and 16 bases had no gene match. Per germline, CDR1 MNHNS and CDR2 SASEGT. CDR3 size: 18 residues. The CDR3 reads CASSENRAGGFLLQPQHF. CDR3 in DNA: TGTGCCAGCAGTGAAAACAGGGCAGGGGGCTTTTTGTTGCAGCCCCAGCATTTT.

The genes are TRBV29-1 and TRBJ2-7; TRBD1 matches at 9 bases. The CDR3 is 12 residues long. V lost 6 bases to trimming and J lost 3 bases; unmatched junction nucleotides: 3. The germline CDR1 and CDR2 sequences are SQVTM and ANQGSEA. CDR3 loop: CSVPGQGYEQYF. Here the CDR3 DNA reads TGCAGCGTGCCGGGACAGGGCTACGAGCAGTACTTC.

J is TRBJ1-1 and V is TRBV6-2 or TRBV6-3; possibly TRBD1 for D (6 bases). V was pared by 6 bases and J by 0 bases, with 17 bases between. This CDR3 has 16 residues. CDR1 is MNHEY and CDR2 is SVGEGT in the germline V gene. CDR3 sequence: CASRHNVGTMNTEAFF. In nucleotides, the CDR3 is TGTGCCAGCAGACACAACGTGGGGACAATGAACACTGAAGCTTTCTTT.

The chain recombines TRBV4-2 with TRBJ2-5; D uncertain. In germline, CDR1 is LGHNA, CDR2 YNFKEQ. CDR3 length: 14 residues. V was shortened by 0 bases and J by 3 bases, with 8 bases between the two germline ends. CDR3 in DNA: TGTGCCAGCAGCCAAGATACCACAGAAGAGACCCAGTACTTC. It is translated as CASSQDTTEETQYF.

V is TRBV30 and J is TRBJ2-2; D possibly corresponds to TRBD1 (5 bases). This CDR3 has 14 residues. V gave up 1 base and J gave up 0 bases, with 6 bases separating them. In germline, CDR1 is GTSNPN, CDR2 SVGIG (reference sequence). The CDR3 spells CAWSADTNTGELFF. The CDR3 DNA sequence: TGTGCCTGGAGTGCGGACACGAACACCGGGGAGCTGTTTTTT.

V gene TRBV7-8 combines with J gene TRBJ2-3; 10 bases are a match to TRBD1. CDR1 is SGHVS and CDR2 is FQNEAQ in the germline V gene. The CDR3 is 15 residues long. With 3 bases clipped from V and 5 bases from J, the junction kept 5 bases outside the gene matches. CDR3 nucleotides: TGTGCCAGCAGCTTTGGGACAGGGGAATTAGATACGCAGTATTTT. Translated, it gives CASSFGTGELDTQYF.